A single T cell receptor (beta chain) is shown here with its context. Other DNA sequences within the sample encode an identical CDR3. TCRdb's table, derived via immunoSEQ multiplex PCR, lists solely in-frame clones and lacks some. The sample holds some 340,000 clones, about 87% seen once. CDR1 is MNHEY, CDR2 SVGAGI, per germline. Trimming pared 0 bases from V and 0 bases from J, leaving 6 bases between. This CDR3 has 15 amino acids. The study recruited people aged roughly 18 to 95 years across some 23 US areas. Grouping used clinical history reported by participants in a survey and questionnaire. The data are from a study of blood T cell repertoires in COVID-19. Study as a whole: T cells, B-cell-depleted T cells, or PBMCs supplied cDNA or gDNA.

This chain connects TRBV6-5 to TRBJ1-3; D remains ambiguous. The sequence came from a woman aged 30 to 39 who had recovered from COVID-19. Sequencing input: PBMCs or T cells enriched from blood (not recorded which). CDR3 sequence (DNA): TGTGCCAGCAGTTACTCGCGAGTCTCTGGAAACACCATATATTTT. Its translation: CASSYSRVSGNTIYF.